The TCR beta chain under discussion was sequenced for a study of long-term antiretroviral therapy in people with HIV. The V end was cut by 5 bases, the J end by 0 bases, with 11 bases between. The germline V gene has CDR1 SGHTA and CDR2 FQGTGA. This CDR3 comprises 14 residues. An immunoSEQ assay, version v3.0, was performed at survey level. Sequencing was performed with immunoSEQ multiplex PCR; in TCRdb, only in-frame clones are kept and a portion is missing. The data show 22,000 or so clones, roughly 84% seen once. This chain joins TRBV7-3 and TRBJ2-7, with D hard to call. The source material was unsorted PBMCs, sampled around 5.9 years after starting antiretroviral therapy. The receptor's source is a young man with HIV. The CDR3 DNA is TGTGCCAGCAGCCCAGGCCTGAGCTCCTACGAGCAGTACTTC. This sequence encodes CASSPGLSSYEQYF.